The T cell receptor beta chain described here comes from a study of CD8+ T cells in alopecia areata. Study-wide results and limits: Mice showed clearer TCR sharing than patients did, a gap that was possibly HLA-related. Tissue-resident alphabeta T cells belonging to normal skin likewise get sequenced within scalp specimens. Researchers report lesional scalp, most notably alopecia totalis/universalis, outstripped normal scalp in clonality.

Isolation of CD4+ and CD8+ T cells from PBMCs was achieved by sorting. Concerning this clone itself: Its matching antigen is unknown.

Following RNA extraction, reverse transcription yielded cDNA that acted as the sequencing template. Sequenced by immunoSEQ multiplex PCR; TCRdb stores in-frame clones only, minus some. The table has around 190,000 clones, 56% seen once. The V gene's germline CDR1 is LNHDA and CDR2 SQIVND (reference sequence). CDR3 size: 15 residues. Between the trimmed V and J ends, which lost 9 bases and 0 bases, there was a span of 17 bases. The sequence was collected from a human donor in good health. The sequencing sample was made of CD8+ T cells sorted from blood. The rearrangement joins TRBV19 to TRBJ1-1; D remains ambiguous. CDR3 sequence: CASRSKAVLNTEAFF. CDR3 DNA: TGTGCCAGCCGAAGTAAGGCAGTCTTGAACACTGAAGCTTTCTTT.